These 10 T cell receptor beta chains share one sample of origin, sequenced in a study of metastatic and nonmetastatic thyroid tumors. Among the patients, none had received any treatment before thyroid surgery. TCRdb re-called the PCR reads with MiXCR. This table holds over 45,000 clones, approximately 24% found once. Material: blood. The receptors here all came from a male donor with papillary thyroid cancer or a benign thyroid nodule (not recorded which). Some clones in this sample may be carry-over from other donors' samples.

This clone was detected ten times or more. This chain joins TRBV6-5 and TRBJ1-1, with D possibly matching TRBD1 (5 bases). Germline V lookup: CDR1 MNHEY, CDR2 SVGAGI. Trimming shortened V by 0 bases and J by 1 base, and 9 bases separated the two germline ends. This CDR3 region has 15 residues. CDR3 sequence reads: CASSYSGVGNTEAFF. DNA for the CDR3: TGTGCCAGCAGTTACTCAGGGGTAGGGAACACTGAAGCTTTCTTT.

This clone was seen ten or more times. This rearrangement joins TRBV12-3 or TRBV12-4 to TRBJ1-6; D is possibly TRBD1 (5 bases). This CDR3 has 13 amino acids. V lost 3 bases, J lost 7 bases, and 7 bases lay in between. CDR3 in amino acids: CASSFGGNSPLHF. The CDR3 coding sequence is TGTGCCAGCAGTTTTGGGGGGAATTCACCCCTCCACTTT.

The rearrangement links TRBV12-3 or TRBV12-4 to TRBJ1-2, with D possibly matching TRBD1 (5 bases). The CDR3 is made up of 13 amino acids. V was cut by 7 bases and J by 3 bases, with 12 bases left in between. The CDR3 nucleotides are TGTGCCAGCACCATCAGGGAGGACTATGGCTACACCTTC. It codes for CASTIREDYGYTF.

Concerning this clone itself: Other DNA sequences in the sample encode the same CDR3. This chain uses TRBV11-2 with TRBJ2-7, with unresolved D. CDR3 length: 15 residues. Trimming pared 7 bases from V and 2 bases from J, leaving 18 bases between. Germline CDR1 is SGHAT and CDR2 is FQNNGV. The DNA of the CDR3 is TGTGCCAGCATGCCGGGTACCGTACCCACCTACGAGCAGTACTTC. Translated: CASMPGTVPTYEQYF.

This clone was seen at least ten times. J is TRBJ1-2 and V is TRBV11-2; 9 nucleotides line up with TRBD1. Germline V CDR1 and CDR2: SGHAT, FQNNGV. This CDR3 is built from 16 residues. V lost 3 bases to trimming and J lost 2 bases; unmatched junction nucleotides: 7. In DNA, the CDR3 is TGTGCCAGCAGCTTGGGACAGGGTCGAGGAAACTATGGCTACACCTTC. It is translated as CASSLGQGRGNYGYTF.

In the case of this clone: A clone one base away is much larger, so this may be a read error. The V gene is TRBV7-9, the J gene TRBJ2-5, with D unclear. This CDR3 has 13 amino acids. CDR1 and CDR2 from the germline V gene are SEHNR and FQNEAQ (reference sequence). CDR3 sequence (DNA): TGTGCCAACAGCCCCACAGCTCAAGAGACCCAGTACTTC. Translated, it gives CANSPTAQETQYF.

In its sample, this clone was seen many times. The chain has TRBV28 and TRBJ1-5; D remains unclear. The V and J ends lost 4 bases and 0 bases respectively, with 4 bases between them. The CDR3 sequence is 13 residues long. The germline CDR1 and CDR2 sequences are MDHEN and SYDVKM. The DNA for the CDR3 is TGTGCCAGCAGTTCGGGTAGCAATCAGCCCCAGCATTTT. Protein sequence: CASSSGSNQPQHF.

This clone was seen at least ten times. The CDR3 is CASSSGLAGGSEQFF. CDR3 in DNA: TGCGCCAGCAGCTCGGGACTAGCGGGAGGTAGTGAGCAGTTCTTC. V is TRBV5-1 and J is TRBJ2-1, with 15 nucleotides matching TRBD2. There are 15 residues in the CDR3. The J segment lost 9 bases and the V segment lost 3 bases, leaving 4 bases of the junction unmatched. CDR1 SGHRS and CDR2 YFSETQ come from the germline V gene.

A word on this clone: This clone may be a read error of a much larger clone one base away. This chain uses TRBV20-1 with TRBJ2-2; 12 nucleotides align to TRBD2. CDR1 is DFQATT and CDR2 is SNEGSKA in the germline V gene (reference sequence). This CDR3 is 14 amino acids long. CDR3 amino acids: CSASVLAGGRELLF. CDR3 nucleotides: TGCAGTGCTTCGGTACTAGCGGGAGGCCGGGAGCTGCTTTTT.

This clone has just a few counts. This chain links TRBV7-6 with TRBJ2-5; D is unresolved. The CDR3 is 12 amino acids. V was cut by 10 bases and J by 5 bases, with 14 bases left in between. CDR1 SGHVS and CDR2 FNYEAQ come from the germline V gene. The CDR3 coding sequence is TGTGCCAATTGGGGTGCCGGGGAGACCCAGTACTTC. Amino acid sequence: CANWGAGETQYF.